The entry below gives a single TCR beta chain sequence along with its context. In its sample, this clonotype was seen many times. Its antigen remains unidentified. The record has no base qualities; no much larger clone is one base away. These data are taken from a study of Graves' ophthalmopathy and Graves' hyperthyroidism (dated by TCRdb to the late 2010s). With regard to the full study: Peripheral blood was collected at initial diagnosis, prior to any treatment. The independent validation cohort included under 20 hyperthyroidism patients plus 17 patients who later progressed from hyperthyroidism to ophthalmopathy. The roughly 91 discovery patients were randomly divided into training and test sets at a 7:3 ratio. In roughly six hyperthyroidism patients, the T-cell repertoires found in thyroid tissue were compared with those found in blood. To explore V-J signatures distinguishing ophthalmopathy from hyperthyroidism, a discovery set of 100 patients (roughly 42 ophthalmopathy, some 55 stable hyperthyroidism) was enrolled. TCR beta repertoire signatures were used to distinguish Graves' ophthalmopathy from Graves' hyperthyroidism and to predict progression to ophthalmopathy. In total, some 130 blood samples were TCR-sequenced: approximately 42 ophthalmopathy, some 75 hyperthyroidism and about 17 hyperthyroidism-to-ophthalmopathy patients. Following sample collection, hyperthyroidism patients were given methimazole at a starting dose of 30 mg daily, and ophthalmopathy patients were given high-dose intravenous methylprednisolone. Findings and caveats that apply to the study as a whole: The 13-signature model separated ophthalmopathy from stable hyperthyroidism with approximately 88% sensitivity and 81% to 82% specificity in cross-validation, and 80%/75% in the test set. No statistical method was used to set the sample size in advance, and the investigators knew which group each participant was assigned to. In validation, the model predicted ophthalmopathy progression with about 71% sensitivity and less than 80% specificity; some twelve predicted patients were CT-confirmed with GO in a median of approximately six months. Most expanded thyroid clonotypes with a frequency above 0.001 also appeared in blood, which suggests that blood repertoires may reflect the immune response in the thyroid.

For repertoire sequencing, TCR beta CDR3 regions were amplified from RNA transcripts. HTBI primers and the Qiagen OneStep RT-PCR kit were used in a first-round RT-PCR, which was followed by a second-round multiplex PCR, size selection and purification. Sequencing of the libraries was carried out on an Illumina HiSeq2000 in paired-end mode with 100 bp reads. For the original study's pipeline: SOAPnuke was used to process the reads, removing any read that contained adapters or uncalled bases, had a mean Phred below 15, or lacked an exact match to the constant primer or identifier. COPE v1.2.5 was used to merge high-quality paired reads. Each unique nucleotide sequence was defined as a clonotype, and clonotypes were aligned to IMGT TRB V, D and J references with MiTCR v1.1. Analysis was restricted to V-J combinations with a frequency above 0.0001, which covered roughly 99% of repertoires. A TCR clonal expansion and chaos score per V-J combination was defined as the ratio of F50 clonal expansion to chaos observed in the TCRdist matrix. Welch's t-statistics and random forest were used to reduce features to 13 V-J combinations, which were fed into a naive Bayes classifier. The Morisita-Horn index was used to measure how similar the thyroid and blood repertoires were. The public reads were run again by TCRdb, first through fastp at Q25 and then through MiXCR, and only productive beta chains were kept. When rows share a CDR3 protein, they turn into one entry using the most common DNA and genes. The V and J calls and clone size are TCRdb's, not the authors'. The table for this sample lists about 480,000 distinct CDR3 sequences; approximately 15% of them were counted only once. About 10% of the sample lies in the top ten.

Patients with ophthalmopathy had moderately to severely active disease, with a Clinical Activity Score of 3 or more, a NOSPECS grade of 4 or more, and a disease duration of less than 3 months. Patients with other autoimmune diseases, uncontrolled infections, pregnancy or lactation were excluded from the study. Diagnosis relied on clinical symptoms, serum thyroxine, TRAb, thyroid ultrasound and orbital computed tomography. Ficoll-Paque density gradient centrifugation was used to isolate PBMCs from 8.5 to 10 ml of fresh peripheral blood. Total RNA was extracted using Trizol reagent, and RNA quality was checked on an Agilent 2100 Bioanalyzer. From the cysteine up to the phenylalanine, the CDR3 has a length of 12 residues. Of all the DNA, just the CDR3 is kept, 36 bases in frame from base 1. V was cut back by 4 bases and J by 7 bases, leaving a gap of 10 bases between them. Taken from the germline V gene, the CDR1 and CDR2 loops are SGHAT and FQNNGV.

The sequenced material came from blood. The chain is made from TRBV11-2 and TRBJ1-1, with a tentative D gene TRBD1 over 6 matching bases. The TCR comes from a woman in her twenties or thirties with Graves' ophthalmopathy. Donor details come from another sample of the same person, matched by shared clones. In nucleotides, the sequence is TGTGCCAGCAGCTCGCTCAGGGGTGAAGCTTTCTTT. Protein translation: CASSSLRGEAFF.